Below are 24 T cell receptor beta chains sequenced from a single sample in a study of T cells after yellow fever vaccination. MiXCR, applied by TCRdb to the 5' RACE reads, yields one record per CDR3 protein. The data contain about 630,000 distinct CDR3 sequences, 9% to 15% of them singletons. Here the sequenced sample was PBMCs, taken on the day of the yellow fever booster vaccination. Every receptor here comes from a man younger than 40 who received the YFV17D yellow fever vaccine.

This clonotype was found a few times. The rearrangement uses TRBV28 and TRBJ2-2, with TRBD2 matching over 9 bases. Germline V gene lookup returns CDR1 MDHEN and CDR2 SYDVKM. Trimming took 7 bases from V and 6 from J; bases not matched to a gene: 15. The CDR3 runs to 17 residues. Here the CDR3 reads CASNSLRAGGPAGELFF. In nucleotides, the CDR3 is TGTGCCAGCAACTCCCTGAGAGCGGGAGGCCCCGCCGGGGAGCTGTTTTTT.

This clonotype has just a few counts. The chain combines TRBV20-1 with TRBJ1-3, with 10 bases lining up with TRBD1. Germline CDR1 and CDR2: DFQATT and SNEGSKA (reference sequence). The CDR3 sequence is 14 residues long. V dropped 6 bases and J dropped 7; count of bases not matched to a gene: 9. The CDR3: CSATAGTGVNTIYF. The CDR3 DNA sequence: TGCAGTGCAACCGCCGGGACAGGGGTGAACACCATATATTTT.

This clonotype occurred a few times. This chain joins TRBV20-1 and TRBJ2-5, with a weak D call TRBD2 (6 bases). Per the germline V gene, CDR1 is DFQATT and CDR2 is SNEGSKA (reference sequence). The CDR3 consists of 12 residues. The CDR3 coding sequence is TGCAGGTCCGCGGGGACCTCTGAGACCCAGTACTTC. Residues: CRSAGTSETQYF.

This clonotype was counted between two and nine times. The chain uses TRBV20-1 and TRBJ2-1; possibly TRBD2 for D (6 bases). The germline V and J ends were trimmed by 5 bases and 7 bases, with 24 bases remaining between them. This CDR3 comprises 16 residues. Germline values: CDR1 DFQATT, CDR2 SNEGSKA (reference sequence). For the CDR3, the DNA is TGCAGTGCTTCCACCCCCCGTGGCGGAGGGGTTAATGAGCAGTTCTTC. It codes for CSASTPRGGGVNEQFF.

The V gene is TRBV20-1, the J gene TRBJ1-4, with 9 bases identical to TRBD1. V shed 5 bases, J shed 8 bases, and the junction held 9 bases outside the gene matches. The CDR3 runs to 14 residues. The germline gives CDR1 DFQATT, CDR2 SNEGSKA (reference sequence). CDR3 sequence (DNA): TGCAGTGCTGGCCCAACAGGGGGCAGGGAAAAACTGTTTTTT. This gives the protein CSAGPTGGREKLFF.

This clonotype has only a few counts. V gene TRBV6-5 combines with J gene TRBJ2-7, with 10 bases matching TRBD2. V lost 2 bases, J lost 2 bases, and 6 bases stayed unmatched. The CDR3 has 16 residues. The germline V gene encodes CDR1 MNHEY and CDR2 SVGAGI. CDR3 sequence (DNA): TGTGCCAGCAGTTACCTAGCGGGAGAGGATACCTACGAGCAGTACTTC. Translated, it gives CASSYLAGEDTYEQYF.

There are many counts of this clonotype. The chain has TRBV29-1 and TRBJ2-3, with 9 bases lining up with TRBD1. From germline, CDR1 is SQVTM and CDR2 ANQGSEA. Trimming took 6 bases from V and 3 from J; bases not matched to a gene: 4. CDR3 length: 13 residues. For the CDR3, the DNA is TGCAGCGTACGGGACAGGGAAACAGATACGCAGTATTTT. Encoded protein: CSVRDRETDTQYF.

The genes are TRBV4-3 and TRBJ2-7; possible D gene TRBD1, 8 bases. CDR3 length: 15 amino acids. The germline gives CDR1 LGHNA, CDR2 YSLEER. Trimming removed 3 bases from V and 5 bases from J, with 17 bases in between. CDR3 DNA sequence: TGCGCCAGCAGCCATAACAGGGGGGGGGGCAACGAGCAGTACTTC. It is translated as CASSHNRGGGNEQYF.

Remarks on this clonotype: A much larger clone lies a single base off, so this may be a read error. The chain joins TRBV20-1 to TRBJ2-3, with D possibly TRBD2 on 6 matching bases. The CDR3 spans 16 residues. The germline V gene encodes CDR1 DFQATT and CDR2 SNEGSKA (reference sequence). The CDR3 DNA reads as TGCTGTGCTAGGATCGGTTATCGGGAGCCTCCGGGTACGCAGTATTTT. Translated: CCARIGYREPPGTQYF.

This clonotype was found a few times. V usage is TRBV5-1 and J usage is TRBJ1-5; perhaps TRBD1 as D (6 bases). The V end was cut by 0 bases, the J end by 5 bases, with 9 bases between. CDR3 length equals 14 residues. Per the germline V gene, CDR1 is SGHRS and CDR2 is YFSETQ. Here the CDR3 DNA reads TGCGCCAGCAGCTTGGAGGGGGGTTATCAGCCCCAGCATTTT. It translates to CASSLEGGYQPQHF. The whole variable domain, remainder taken from reference TRBV5-1 and TRBJ1-5, is KAGVTQTPRYLIKTRGQQVTLSCSPISGHRSVSWYQQTPGQGLQFLFEYFSETQRNKGNFPGRFSGRQFSNSRSEMNVSTLELGDSALYLCASSLEGGYQPQHFGDGTRLSIL.

The sample holds a few counts of this clonotype. The J gene is TRBJ2-7, the V gene TRBV29-1; 7 bases line up with TRBD2. V lost 6 bases, J lost 1 base, and 6 bases stayed unmatched. Germline CDR1 SQVTM, CDR2 ANQGSEA. CDR3 length: 13 residues. CDR3 bases: TGCAGCGTCAGGGAGGGCCTGTCCTACGAGCAGTACTTC. This encodes CSVREGLSYEQYF.

The gene calls are TRBV18 and TRBJ1-2; D not resolved. Trimming shortened V by 3 bases and J by 7 bases, and 21 bases separated the two germline ends. Per germline, CDR1 KGHSH and CDR2 LQKENI. The CDR3 totals 16 residues. The CDR3: CASSPNTASSQSGYTF. CDR3 DNA sequence: TGTGCCAGCTCACCGAATACGGCTTCATCCCAAAGTGGCTACACCTTC.

This chain connects TRBV20-1 to TRBJ2-1; no clear D. The CDR3 extends over 12 amino acids. CDR1 and CDR2 (germline): DFQATT, SNEGSKA (reference sequence). V lost 2 bases to trimming and J lost 9 bases, with 11 bases between them. The CDR3: CSARTRVGEQFF. For the CDR3, the DNA is TGCAGTGCTAGAACGAGAGTGGGTGAGCAGTTCTTC.

The chain links TRBV27 to TRBJ2-1; TRBD2 matches at 8 bases. The germline CDR1 and CDR2 sequences are MNHEY and SMNVEV (reference sequence). V lost 0 bases to trimming and J lost 4 bases; unmatched junction nucleotides: 5. This CDR3 spans 16 amino acids. CDR3 sequence reads: CASSLSPRGRYNEQFF. The DNA of the CDR3 is TGTGCCAGCAGTTTATCCCCTCGCGGGAGGTACAATGAGCAGTTCTTC.

V usage is TRBV20-1 and J usage is TRBJ1-1; TRBD1 matches at 10 bases. From germline, CDR1 is DFQATT and CDR2 SNEGSKA (reference sequence). This CDR3 is 13 amino acids long. V gave up 6 bases and J gave up 3 bases; unmatched junction bases: 4. The CDR3 region has the DNA TGCAGTGCCTGGGACAGGGGCGACACTGAAGCTTTCTTT. Protein product: CSAWDRGDTEAFF.

This clonotype came up a few times. The gene calls are TRBV27 and TRBJ1-4; 7 nucleotides align to TRBD1. After removal of 8 bases from V and 5 bases from J, the junction contained 11 bases not matched to a gene. There are 15 residues in the CDR3. Germline lookup yields CDR1 MNHEY and CDR2 SMNVEV (reference sequence). The CDR3: CASRLQGGRNEKLFF. The CDR3 bases are TGTGCCAGCCGATTGCAGGGGGGGCGCAATGAAAAACTGTTTTTT.

The chain uses TRBV12-5 and TRBJ2-3; TRBD1 matches at 11 bases. The CDR3 covers 15 residues. Germline V lookup: CDR1 LGHNT, CDR2 FRNRAP. After removal of 5 bases from V and 4 bases from J, the junction contained 5 bases not matched to a gene. DNA for the CDR3: TGTGCTAGTGGTACTGGACAGGGGGCCTCAGATACGCAGTATTTT. The encoded protein is CASGTGQGASDTQYF.

The J gene is TRBJ2-5, the V gene TRBV5-1; D perhaps matches TRBD2 (6 bases). Germline CDR1 reads SGHRS; CDR2 reads YFSETQ. Deletions cut 5 bases from V and 5 bases from J, with 10 bases between. This CDR3 comprises 12 residues. The CDR3: CASRDYGETQYF. CDR3 in DNA: TGCGCCAGCAGGGACTACGGGGAGACCCAGTACTTC.

This clonotype was seen more than once but under ten times. J is TRBJ2-7 and V is TRBV7-9; D ambiguous. The V gene lost 3 bases and the J gene lost 0 bases, with 12 bases spanning the gap. Germline-derived CDR1 and CDR2 are SEHNR and FQNEAQ (reference sequence). CDR3 size: 15 residues. CDR3 region: CASSFNVEDSYEQYF. In DNA, the CDR3 is TGTGCCAGCAGCTTCAACGTGGAAGACTCCTACGAGCAGTACTTC.

V and J are TRBV7-6 and TRBJ2-5; D ambiguous. The CDR3 length is 14 residues. Trimming left V 2 bases short and J 3 bases short, with 10 bases between. Looked up from germline, CDR1 is SGHVS and CDR2 is FNYEAQ. CDR3 in amino acids: CASSLRHGKETQYF. The CDR3 nucleotides are TGTGCCAGCAGCTTACGCCATGGGAAAGAGACCCAGTACTTC.

The chain has TRBV15 and TRBJ1-1; no clear D. Trimming removed 0 bases from V and 0 bases from J, with 17 bases in between. The CDR3 spans 18 residues. In germline, CDR1 is LNHNV, CDR2 YYDKDF (reference sequence). The CDR3 sequence is CATSREVVVGDMNTEAFF. CDR3 nucleotide sequence: TGTGCCACCAGCAGAGAAGTCGTGGTAGGAGACATGAACACTGAAGCTTTCTTT.

The table lists this clonotype with a few counts. In nucleotides, the CDR3 is TGTGCCAGCAGTCCAGGGGAGGAGCTGTTTTTT. Translating it yields CASSPGEELFF. This chain connects TRBV27 to TRBJ2-2, with D perhaps matching TRBD1 (6 bases). From germline, CDR1 is MNHEY and CDR2 SMNVEV (reference sequence). Trimming took off 5 bases at V and 10 bases at J, with 8 bases between the two ends. There are 11 residues in the CDR3.

In this sample, this clonotype turned up a few times. This chain uses TRBV18 with TRBJ1-2, with D perhaps TRBD1 (6 bases). V was cut by 4 bases and J by 0 bases, with 15 bases left in between. The germline CDR1 and CDR2 sequences are KGHSH and LQKENI. The CDR3 is made up of 16 amino acids. The CDR3 DNA is TGTGCCAGCTCACGGACTAGGACAGAGGCTAACTATGGCTACACCTTC. It yields the protein CASSRTRTEANYGYTF.

This clonotype has ten or more counts. V usage is TRBV12-3 or TRBV12-4 and J usage is TRBJ2-1; the D is unclear. There are 13 residues in the CDR3. Trimming removed 1 base at V and 10 bases at J, with 11 bases between. The CDR3 loop is CASSLVSSREQFF. For the CDR3, the DNA is TGTGCCAGCAGTTTAGTGAGTTCTCGAGAGCAGTTCTTC.